These 20 T cell receptor beta chains originate from one sample sequenced in a study of blood T cell repertoires in COVID-19. Method: immunoSEQ multiplex PCR; TCRdb's copy keeps in-frame clones and lacks some. Of over 100,000 clones in the sample, just under 85% were seen once. The specimen sequenced was peripheral blood. All receptors come from a woman older than 75 with active or convalescent COVID-19.

The chain has TRBV6-5 and TRBJ1-2; weak D call: TRBD1 (6 bases). Germline lookup yields CDR1 MNHEY and CDR2 SVGAGI. The CDR3 contains 13 residues. The V end was cut by 6 bases, the J end by 4 bases, with 12 bases between. The CDR3 coding sequence is TGTGCCAGCAGCCTAAGGGGGGGCTATGGCTACACCTTC. Translated: CASSLRGGYGYTF.

A single count supports this clone. This rearrangement joins TRBV19 to TRBJ1-2; a possible D gene is TRBD1 (6 bases). The ends were cut back, 5 bases at V and 5 bases at J, with 18 bases in the middle. Germline CDR1 reads LNHDA; CDR2 reads SQIVND (reference sequence). CDR3 size: 15 residues. CDR3 coding DNA: TGTGCCAGTAGTTTGGGATGGACAGAACTATATGGCTACACCTTC. Its protein is CASSLGWTELYGYTF.

The chain links TRBV27 to TRBJ1-2, with TRBD1 as a possible D gene (6 bases). The CDR3 loop spans 17 amino acids. CDR1 is MNHEY and CDR2 is SMNVEV in the germline V gene (reference sequence). Trimming removed 5 bases at V and 4 bases at J, with 23 bases between. For the CDR3, the DNA is TGTGCCAGCAGTGTAGATATGGGGGCGGTAAGGACCTATGGCTACACCTTC. Protein product: CASSVDMGAVRTYGYTF.

Written as DNA, the CDR3 is TGTGCCAGCACTACGACCCAGGCCGGGGAGCTGTTTTTT. Protein sequence: CASTTTQAGELFF. The V and J genes are TRBV2 and TRBJ2-2; D is unclear. The CDR3 loop spans 13 amino acids. CDR1 and CDR2 (germline): SNHLY, FYNNEI. V was trimmed by 7 bases and J by 6 bases, leaving 12 bases between them.

The rearrangement uses TRBV15 and TRBJ2-1; 7 bases are shared with TRBD2. J was trimmed by 4 bases and V by 5 bases; bases with no gene match: 5. Germline V gene data show CDR1 as LNHNV and CDR2 as YYDKDF (reference sequence). The CDR3 has 14 amino acids. The CDR3 region is CATSRLAEYNEQFF. In nucleotides, the CDR3 is TGTGCCACCAGCCGCCTAGCGGAGTACAATGAGCAGTTCTTC.

This chain joins TRBV29-1 and TRBJ2-1; D might be TRBD1 (6 bases). CDR1 is SQVTM, CDR2 ANQGSEA, per germline. This CDR3 is 12 amino acids long. Trimming left V 1 base short and J 16 bases short, with 17 bases between. The CDR3 loop is CSVEGRDTWGFF. The CDR3 nucleotides read TGCAGCGTTGAAGGCCGGGACACCTGGGGATTCTTC.

About this clone itself: Germline and junction disagree at one end, which may indicate a read error. The chain uses TRBV28 and TRBJ1-4, with 8 bases fitting TRBD1. Per the germline V gene, CDR1 is MDHEN and CDR2 is SYDVKM. CDR3 size: 15 residues. CDR3 bases: TGTGCCAGCAGTTTATGGGACAGGGCTAACGAAAAACTGTTTTTT. Amino acid sequence: CASSLWDRANEKLFF. Looking up the rest from reference TRBV28 and TRBJ1-4 gives the full variable domain: DVKVTQSSRYLVKRTGEKVFLECVQDMDHENMFWYRQDPGLGLRLIYFSYDVKMKEKGDIPEGYSVSREKKERFSLILESASTNQTSMYLCASSLWDRANEKLFFGSGTQLSVL.

The genes are TRBV7-2 and TRBJ1-5; D is undetermined. This CDR3 contains 15 residues. Germline V gives CDR1 SGHTA, CDR2 FQGNSA. The V gene lost 5 bases and the J gene lost 2 bases, with 13 bases spanning the gap. The chain's CDR3 is CASSPGSDRNQPQHF. Here the CDR3 DNA reads TGTGCCAGCAGCCCGGGTAGTGACCGCAATCAGCCCCAGCATTTT.

This clone appeared once. The chain links TRBV5-6 to TRBJ2-1, with no clear D. The CDR3 loop spans 13 amino acids. Germline V CDR1 and CDR2: SGHDT, YYEEEE. Trimming pared 4 bases from V and 0 bases from J, leaving 5 bases between. The chain's CDR3 is CASSPDSYNEQFF. DNA for the CDR3: TGTGCCAGCAGCCCAGACTCCTACAATGAGCAGTTCTTC.

The rearrangement links TRBV5-1 to TRBJ2-1; a possible D gene is TRBD2 (6 bases). The germline V and J ends were trimmed by 4 bases and 6 bases, with 11 bases remaining between them. The CDR3 loop spans 13 amino acids. CDR1 and CDR2 from the germline V gene are SGHRS and YFSETQ. The CDR3 nucleotides read TGCGCCAGCAGCGCGACTAGTCTCAATGAGCAGTTCTTC. Translated: CASSATSLNEQFF.

The chain has TRBV19 and TRBJ2-2; perhaps TRBD2 as D (5 bases). With 7 bases removed from V and 0 bases from J, the gap between germline ends came to 12 bases. The CDR3 is 15 amino acids. Germline-derived CDR1 and CDR2 are LNHDA and SQIVND (reference sequence). The CDR3 bases are TGTGCCAGTACCCCCCGGAGGACGAACACCGGGGAGCTGTTTTTT. This sequence encodes CASTPRRTNTGELFF. The variable domain in full, completed from reference TRBV19 and TRBJ2-2, reads DGGITQSPKYLFRKEGQNVTLSCEQNLNHDAMYWYRQDPGQGLRLIYYSQIVNDFQKGDIAEGYSVSREKKESFPLTVTSAQKNPTAFYLCASTPRRTNTGELFFGEGSRLTVL.

The rearrangement joins TRBV3-1 (or the pseudogene TRBV3-2) to TRBJ1-1; the match to TRBD1 covers 8 bases. After removal of 3 bases from V and 7 bases from J, the junction contained 13 bases not matched to a gene. Per germline, CDR1 LGHDT and CDR2 YNNKEL (reference sequence). This CDR3 is 16 amino acids long. CDR3 loop: CASSQVAGTGISEAFF. The CDR3 DNA reads TGTGCCAGCAGCCAGGTTGCCGGGACAGGTATTAGTGAAGCTTTCTTT.

The chain combines TRBV11-2 with TRBJ1-6; D is unresolved. The ends were cut back, 4 bases at V and 8 bases at J, with 12 bases in the middle. Germline V lookup: CDR1 SGHAT, CDR2 FQNNGV. This CDR3 spans 14 amino acids. The CDR3 loop reads CASSSRFLDSPLHF. The CDR3 DNA is TGTGCCAGCAGCTCCCGTTTTTTAGATTCACCCCTCCACTTT.

This chain joins TRBV2 and TRBJ1-5; 8 bases align to TRBD1. With V trimmed by 6 bases and J by 0 bases, 10 bases remained unmatched. CDR1 and CDR2 (germline): SNHLY, FYNNEI. The CDR3 spans 17 residues. The CDR3 reads CASSRDQGAASNQPQHF. CDR3 bases: TGTGCCAGCAGCCGCGACCAGGGGGCGGCTAGCAATCAGCCCCAGCATTTT.

The V call is TRBV4-1, the J call TRBJ1-4; perhaps TRBD1 as D (6 bases). Germline V CDR1 and CDR2: MGHRA, YSYEKL. The CDR3 consists of 15 residues. Between the trimmed V and J ends, which lost 1 base and 8 bases, there was a span of 14 bases. The CDR3: CASSQGSRGEEKLFF. CDR3 DNA: TGCGCCAGCAGCCAAGGCTCCAGGGGAGAGGAAAAACTGTTTTTT.

The rearrangement links TRBV5-1 to TRBJ2-1; 9 positions agree with TRBD2. V was clipped by 4 bases and J by 9 bases; unmatched bases: 11. There are 15 residues in the CDR3. Germline V gene data show CDR1 as SGHRS and CDR2 as YFSETQ. Here the CDR3 reads CASSPRSSGIAEQFF. CDR3 in DNA: TGCGCCAGCAGCCCGAGGTCTAGCGGGATCGCTGAGCAGTTCTTC.

This clone was picked up a small number of times. The chain recombines TRBV28 with TRBJ1-1, with 11 positions matching TRBD1. This CDR3 has 16 amino acids. Trimming removed 6 bases from V and 4 bases from J; junction bases left unmatched: 10. Germline V lookup: CDR1 MDHEN, CDR2 SYDVKM. The CDR3 here is CASSRGQGASSTEAFF. The CDR3 nucleotides read TGTGCCAGCAGCCGTGGACAGGGGGCTTCGAGCACTGAAGCTTTCTTT. The whole variable domain, remainder taken from reference TRBV28 and TRBJ1-1, is DVKVTQSSRYLVKRTGEKVFLECVQDMDHENMFWYRQDPGLGLRLIYFSYDVKMKEKGDIPEGYSVSREKKERFSLILESASTNQTSMYLCASSRGQGASSTEAFFGQGTRLTVV.

The V call is TRBV5-6, the J call TRBJ1-6; D is undetermined. The germline CDR1 and CDR2 sequences are SGHDT and YYEEEE. V lost 1 base to trimming and J lost 6 bases, with 11 bases between them. CDR3 length: 15 residues. The CDR3 spells CASSLYVTRNSPLHF. Written as DNA, the CDR3 is TGTGCCAGCAGCTTGTATGTGACTCGTAATTCACCCCTCCACTTT.

The chain combines TRBV18 with TRBJ2-7; TRBD1 matches 10 bases. Germline V CDR1 and CDR2: KGHSH, LQKENI. V lost 3 bases, J lost 2 bases, and 7 bases stayed unmatched. This CDR3 contains 16 residues. The CDR3 spells CASSPQGTGDPYEQYF. The CDR3 DNA reads TGTGCCAGCTCACCCCAGGGGACAGGGGACCCCTACGAGCAGTACTTC.

The rearrangement links TRBV10-2 to TRBJ2-6, with D hard to call. V lost 0 bases and J lost 0, with 15 bases in between. The CDR3 has 19 amino acids. Germline V gene data show CDR1 as WSHSY and CDR2 as SAAADI. CDR3 in amino acids: CASSESWVQAPSGANVLTF. CDR3 bases: TGCGCCAGCAGTGAGTCGTGGGTCCAGGCACCCTCTGGGGCCAACGTCCTGACTTTC.